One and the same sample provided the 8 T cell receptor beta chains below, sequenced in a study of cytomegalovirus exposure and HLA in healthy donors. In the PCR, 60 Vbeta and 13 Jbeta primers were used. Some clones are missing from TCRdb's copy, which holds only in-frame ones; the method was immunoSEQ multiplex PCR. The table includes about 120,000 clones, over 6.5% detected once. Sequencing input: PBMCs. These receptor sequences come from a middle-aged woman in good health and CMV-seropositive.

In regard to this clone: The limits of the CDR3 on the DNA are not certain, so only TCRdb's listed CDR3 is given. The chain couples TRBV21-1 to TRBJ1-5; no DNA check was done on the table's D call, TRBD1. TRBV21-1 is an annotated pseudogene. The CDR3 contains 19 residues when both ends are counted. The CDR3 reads CASSKSVGQGAIGNQPQHF.

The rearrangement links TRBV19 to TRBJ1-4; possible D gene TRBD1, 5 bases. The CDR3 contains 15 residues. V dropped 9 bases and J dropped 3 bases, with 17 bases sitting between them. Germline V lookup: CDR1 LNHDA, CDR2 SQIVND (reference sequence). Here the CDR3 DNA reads TGTGCCAGCGGACCCCTGGGGCCGGCTAATGAAAAACTGTTTTTT. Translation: CASGPLGPANEKLFF. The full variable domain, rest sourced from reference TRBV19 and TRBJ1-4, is DGGITQSPKYLFRKEGQNVTLSCEQNLNHDAMYWYRQDPGQGLRLIYYSQIVNDFQKGDIAEGYSVSREKKESFPLTVTSAQKNPTAFYLCASGPLGPANEKLFFGSGTQLSVL.

The DNA for the CDR3 is TGCGCCAGCAGCGTGAGCGACAGGGCCCAGGGCTACACCTTC. Protein: CASSVSDRAQGYTF. The chain uses TRBV5-1 and TRBJ1-2; 7 bases are shared with TRBD1. With 4 bases clipped from V and 8 bases from J, the junction kept 11 bases outside the gene matches. Germline lookup yields CDR1 SGHRS and CDR2 YFSETQ. The CDR3 consists of 14 residues.

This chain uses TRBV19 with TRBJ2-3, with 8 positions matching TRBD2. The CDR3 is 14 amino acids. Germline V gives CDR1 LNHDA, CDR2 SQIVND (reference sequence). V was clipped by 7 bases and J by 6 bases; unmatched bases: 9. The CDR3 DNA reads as TGTGCCAGTACCAAAGCGGGGGAGGCCGATACGCAGTATTTT. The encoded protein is CASTKAGEADTQYF. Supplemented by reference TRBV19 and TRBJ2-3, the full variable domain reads DGGITQSPKYLFRKEGQNVTLSCEQNLNHDAMYWYRQDPGQGLRLIYYSQIVNDFQKGDIAEGYSVSREKKESFPLTVTSAQKNPTAFYLCASTKAGEADTQYFGPGTRLTVL.

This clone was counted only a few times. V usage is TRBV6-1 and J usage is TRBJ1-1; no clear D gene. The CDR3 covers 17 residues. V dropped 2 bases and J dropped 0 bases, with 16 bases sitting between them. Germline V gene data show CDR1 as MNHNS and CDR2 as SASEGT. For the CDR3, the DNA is TGTGCCAGCAGTGAAACGGCGTTGGGCACCCTGAACACTGAAGCTTTCTTT. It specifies CASSETALGTLNTEAFF.

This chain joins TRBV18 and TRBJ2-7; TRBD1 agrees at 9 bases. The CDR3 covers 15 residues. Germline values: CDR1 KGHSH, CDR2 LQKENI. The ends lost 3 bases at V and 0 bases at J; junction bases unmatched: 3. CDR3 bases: TGTGCCAGCTCACCTAGACAGGGGGTCTCCTACGAGCAGTACTTC. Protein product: CASSPRQGVSYEQYF. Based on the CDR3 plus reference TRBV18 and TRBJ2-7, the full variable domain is NAGVMQNPRHLVRRRGQEARLRCSPMKGHSHVYWYRQLPEEGLKFMVYLQKENIIDESGMPKERFSAEFPKEGPSILRIQQVVRGDSAAYFCASSPRQGVSYEQYFGPGTRLTVT.

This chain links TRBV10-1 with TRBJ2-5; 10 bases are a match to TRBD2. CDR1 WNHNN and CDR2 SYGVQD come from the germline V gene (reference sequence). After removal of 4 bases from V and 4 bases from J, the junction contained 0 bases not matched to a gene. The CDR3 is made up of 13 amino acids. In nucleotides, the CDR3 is TGCGCCAGCAGTGCTAGCGGGGGAGAGACCCAGTACTTC. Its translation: CASSASGGETQYF.

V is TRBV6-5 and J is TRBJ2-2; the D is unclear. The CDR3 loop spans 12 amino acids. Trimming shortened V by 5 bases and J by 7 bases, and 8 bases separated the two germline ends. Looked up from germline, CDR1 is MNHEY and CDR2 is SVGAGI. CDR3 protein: CASSLSIGELFF. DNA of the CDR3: TGTGCCAGCAGTCTAAGTATCGGGGAGCTGTTTTTT.